This TCR beta chain stems from a study of blood T cell repertoires in COVID-19. Study as a whole: Sample material is recorded as cDNA or gDNA derived from T cells, B-cell-depleted T cells, or PBMCs.

Participants were placed into cohorts based on the clinical history they reported. Measured with immunoSEQ multiplex PCR; TCRdb has only the in-frame clones, and not every one. The table shows roughly 340,000 clones, with 75% to 90% occurring only once. Germline CDR1 is SGHDT and CDR2 is YYEEEE. There are 14 residues in the CDR3. Trimming removed 1 base from V and 4 bases from J, with 11 bases in between. This clonotype was obtained from a man between 18 and 35 years old who had recovered from COVID-19. The genes are TRBV5-6 and TRBJ2-5; D possibly corresponds to TRBD1 (6 bases). Input material: PBMCs or T cells enriched from blood (not recorded which). The CDR3 DNA sequence: TGTGCCAGCAGCTTGACAGGGATAAGAGAGACCCAGTACTTC. It encodes CASSLTGIRETQYF.